This paragraph covers one T cell receptor beta chain sequence. This entry belongs to a study of Ad26.COV2.S vaccination and SARS-CoV-2 variants. Overall study context: The study gave Ad26.COV2.S intramuscularly, once or twice 56 days apart.

This table comes from immunoSEQ multiplex PCR, and its TCRdb copy is limited to in-frame clones, with some not included. This table has about 250,000 clones, over 75% appearing once. Treatment noted: about 20 received Ad26.COV2.S at low or high dose, single or two shots; roughly five received placebo; per-sample allocation not given. Sampling was done on day 63 after the first vaccine or placebo injection. Ad26 vector vaccine expressed Wuhan-strain SARS-CoV-2 spike. Germline-derived CDR1 and CDR2 are GTSNPN and SVGIG (reference sequence). The CDR3 length is 13 residues. V gave up 2 bases and J gave up 3 bases, with 5 bases separating them.

The sample here was peripheral blood, taken in a trial of Ad26.COV2.S vaccine versus placebo. The chain is built from TRBV30 and TRBJ1-6; D is unresolved. This receptor was obtained from a person aged 18-65 years who received the Ad26.COV2.S COVID-19 vaccine or a placebo. The DNA for the CDR3 is TGTGCCTGGAGTCAAAGCTATAATTCACCCCTCCACTTT. Amino acid sequence: CAWSQSYNSPLHF.